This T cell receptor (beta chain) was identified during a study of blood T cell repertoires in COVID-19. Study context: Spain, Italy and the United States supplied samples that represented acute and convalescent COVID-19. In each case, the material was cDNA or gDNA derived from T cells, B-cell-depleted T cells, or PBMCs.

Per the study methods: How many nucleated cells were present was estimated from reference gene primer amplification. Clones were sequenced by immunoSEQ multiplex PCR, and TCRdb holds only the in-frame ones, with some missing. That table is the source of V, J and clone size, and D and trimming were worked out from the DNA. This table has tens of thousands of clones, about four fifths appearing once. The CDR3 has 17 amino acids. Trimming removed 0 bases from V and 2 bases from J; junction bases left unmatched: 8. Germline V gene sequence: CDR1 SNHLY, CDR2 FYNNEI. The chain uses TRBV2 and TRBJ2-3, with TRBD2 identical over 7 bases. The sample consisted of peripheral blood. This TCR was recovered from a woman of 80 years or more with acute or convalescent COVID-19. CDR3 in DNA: TGTGCCAGCAGTGAAGCAAAGTCTAGCGGAGACACAGATACGCAGTATTTT. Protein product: CASSEAKSSGDTDTQYF. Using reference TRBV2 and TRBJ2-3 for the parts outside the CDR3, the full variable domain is EPEVTQTPSHQVTQMGQEVILRCVPISNHLYFYWYRQILGQKVEFLVSFYNNEISEKSEIFDDQFSVERPDGSNFTLKIRSTKLEDSAMYFCASSEAKSSGDTDTQYFGPGTRLTVL.